The source of this TCR beta chain is a study of T cells after somatic rescue of genetic block. CDR3 size: 12 residues. The germline gives CDR1 MNHEY, CDR2 SVGAGI. The germline V and J ends were trimmed by 8 bases and 4 bases, with 11 bases remaining between them. Generated by immunoSEQ multiplex PCR, the TCRdb table keeps only in-frame clones and is missing some. The repertoire holds 88,000 or so clones, with 70% to 90% as singletons. This clonotype was sampled from a young woman. The genes are TRBV6-5 and TRBJ1-2; possibly TRBD1 for D (6 bases). Input material: peripheral blood mononuclear cells (PBMCs). CDR3 in amino acids: CASGQGIYGYTF. The CDR3 nucleotides read TGTGCCAGCGGGCAGGGGATCTATGGCTACACCTTC.